This T cell receptor (beta chain) was profiled in a study of CD8 T cells in Susac syndrome. CDR3 length: 17 residues. Germline V lookup: CDR1 LNHNV, CDR2 YYDKDF (reference sequence). V was pared by 0 bases and J by 10 bases, with 13 bases of the junction left unmatched. TEMRA cells were FACS-enriched, unlike CD8+ and CD4+ T cells, which were negatively isolated. An amount of RNA that ranged from roughly 0.5 to 1 ug was reverse transcribed with random hexamers. TCRdb independently ran MiXCR on the immunoSEQ multiplex PCR reads; one entry per CDR3 protein. This table holds fewer than 250,000 distinct CDR3 sequences, more than 85% found once.

Sequencing was carried out using CD8+ T cells from PBMCs. This clonotype originated in a human donor with multiple sclerosis. The chain recombines TRBV15 with TRBJ1-4; 8 positions match TRBD1. The CDR3 here is CATSRERGTGQGGKLFF. In nucleotides, the CDR3 is TGTGCCACCAGCAGAGAGAGAGGGACAGGTCAAGGTGGAAAACTGTTTTTT. Supplemented by reference TRBV15 and TRBJ1-4, the full variable domain reads DAMVIQNPRYQVTQFGKPVTLSCSQTLNHNVMYWYQQKSSQAPKLLFHYYDKDFNNEADTPDNFQSRRPNTSFCFLDIRSPGLGDTAMYLCATSRERGTGQGGKLFFGSGTQLSVL.